These T cell receptor beta chains were read from a single sample in a study of shared clonotypes between healthy human individuals. The data were produced by immunoSEQ multiplex PCR, yet TCRdb's version contains in-frame clones alone and is incomplete. The table includes approximately 650,000 clones, roughly 95% detected once. What was sequenced was naive CD8+ T cells sorted from blood. The receptors here all came from a woman in her twenties or thirties in good health. Each CDR3 is given with its conserved first and last residue. A D gene is named only where the DNA matches it firmly. Some rows mark clone size as missing; the rest say once, few, many or name a class of expanded clone.

D: .; J: TRBJ2-5; V: TRBV4-1; size: .; CDR3: CASSQDRRDQETQYF; DNA: TGCGCCAGCAGCCAAGATCGGCGGGACCAAGAGACCCAGTACTTC
D: TRBD1; J: TRBJ2-7; V: TRBV27; size: .; CDR3: CASTPGPGQGVAEQYF; DNA: TGTGCCAGCACACCTGGCCCCGGACAGGGGGTTGCCGAGCAGTACTTC
D: .; J: TRBJ2-1; V: TRBV19; size: .; CDR3: CASLSADNEQFF; DNA: TGTGCCAGTCTCTCGGCCGACAATGAGCAGTTCTTC
D: TRBD1; J: TRBJ1-2; V: TRBV5-6; size: .; CDR3: CASSLPGQGRYTF; DNA: TGTGCCAGCAGCCTGCCGGGACAGGGTAGATACACCTTC
D: .; J: TRBJ1-1; V: TRBV5-4; size: .; CDR3: CASGWSPLNTEAFF; DNA: TGTGCCAGCGGATGGAGTCCCTTGAACACTGAAGCTTTCTTT
D: .; J: TRBJ2-7; V: TRBV4-1; size: .; CDR3: CASSQVAVHEQYF; DNA: TGCGCCAGCAGCCAAGTGGCAGTCCACGAGCAGTACTTC
D: .; J: TRBJ1-1; V: TRBV2; size: .; CDR3: CASMGAVGNTEAFF; DNA: TGTGCCAGCATGGGGGCCGTCGGGAACACTGAAGCTTTCTTT
D: .; J: TRBJ1-5; V: TRBV10-3; size: .; CDR3: CAINLGNQPQHF; DNA: TGTGCCATCAACTTGGGCAATCAGCCCCAGCATTTT
D: .; J: TRBJ2-1; V: TRBV10-2; size: once; CDR3: CASSEWGKQFF; DNA: TGCGCCAGCAGTGAGTGGGGAAAGCAGTTCTTC
D: TRBD2; J: TRBJ2-7; V: TRBV14; size: .; CDR3: CASSGLNAYEQYF; DNA: TGTGCCAGTAGCGGGCTAAACGCCTACGAGCAGTACTTC
D: .; J: TRBJ1-2; V: TRBV27; size: .; CDR3: CASSFIGDYGYTF; DNA: TGTGCCAGCAGTTTTATCGGGGACTATGGCTACACCTTC
D: TRBD2; J: TRBJ2-1; V: TRBV7-2; size: .; CDR3: CAGFVATSGNEQFF; DNA: TGTGCCGGCTTTGTGGCGACTAGCGGCAATGAGCAGTTCTTC
D: TRBD1; J: TRBJ2-7; V: TRBV9; size: .; CDR3: CASSVVDREDEQYF; DNA: TGTGCCAGCAGCGTAGTAGACAGGGAAGACGAGCAGTACTTC
D: .; J: TRBJ1-5; V: TRBV7-6; size: .; CDR3: CASSLDSGGNQPQHF; DNA: TGTGCCAGCAGCTTAGACAGTGGGGGCAATCAGCCCCAGCATTTT
D: .; J: TRBJ1-5; V: TRBV6-5; size: once; CDR3: CASSYGNNQPQHF; DNA: TGTGCCAGCAGTTACGGAAACAATCAGCCCCAGCATTTT
D: .; J: TRBJ2-7; V: TRBV4-1; size: .; CDR3: CASSQAPLYEQYF; DNA: TGCGCCAGCAGCCAGGCTCCTCTATACGAGCAGTACTTC
D: TRBD1; J: TRBJ1-2; V: TRBV7-9; size: .; CDR3: CASSLPTTGQGYPNYGYTF; DNA: TGTGCCAGCAGCTTACCCACGACGGGACAGGGGTATCCTAACTATGGCTACACCTTC
D: TRBD1; J: TRBJ2-5; V: TRBV5-6; size: .; CDR3: CAAGTGWGETQYF; DNA: TGTGCCGCGGGGACAGGATGGGGAGAGACCCAGTACTTC